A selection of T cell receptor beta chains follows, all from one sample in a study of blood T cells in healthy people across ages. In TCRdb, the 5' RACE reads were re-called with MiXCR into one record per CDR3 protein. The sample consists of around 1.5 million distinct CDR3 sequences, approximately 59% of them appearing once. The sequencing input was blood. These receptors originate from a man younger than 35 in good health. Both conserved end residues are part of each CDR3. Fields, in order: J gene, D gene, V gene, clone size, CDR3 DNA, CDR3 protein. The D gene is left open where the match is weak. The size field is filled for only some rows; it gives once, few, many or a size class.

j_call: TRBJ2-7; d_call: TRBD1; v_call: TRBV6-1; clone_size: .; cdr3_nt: TGTGCCAGCAGTCCACAGGGGGCTGTATACGAGCAGTACTTC; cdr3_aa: CASSPQGAVYEQYF
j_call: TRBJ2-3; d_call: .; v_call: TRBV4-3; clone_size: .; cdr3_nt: TGCGCCAGCAGCCAAGAGGCCCATAGGGCGGCGACAGATACGCAGTATTTT; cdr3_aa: CASSQEAHRAATDTQYF
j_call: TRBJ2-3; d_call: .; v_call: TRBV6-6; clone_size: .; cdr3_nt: TGTGCCAGCAGTCAACAGGCTAGCACAGATACGCAGTATTTT; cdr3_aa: CASSQQASTDTQYF
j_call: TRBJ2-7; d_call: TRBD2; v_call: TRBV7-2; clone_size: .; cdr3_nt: TGTGCCAGCAGCGTCCCGGGACTAGCGTACTCCTACGAGCAGTACTTC; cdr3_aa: CASSVPGLAYSYEQYF
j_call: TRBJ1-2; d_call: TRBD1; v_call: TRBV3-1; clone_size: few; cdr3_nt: TGTGCCAGCAGCCAAGAGACAACAGGGGGAGACTATGGCTACACCTTC; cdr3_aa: CASSQETTGGDYGYTF
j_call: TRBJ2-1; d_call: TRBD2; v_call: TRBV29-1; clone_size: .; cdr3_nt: TGCAGCGTTGTTGGGGAGGGGTATGAGCAGTTCTTC; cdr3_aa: CSVVGEGYEQFF
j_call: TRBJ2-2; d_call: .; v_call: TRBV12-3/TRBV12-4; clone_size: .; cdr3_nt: TGTGCCAGCAGTGTTCTGACAAACACCGGGGAGCTGTTTTTT; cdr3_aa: CASSVLTNTGELFF
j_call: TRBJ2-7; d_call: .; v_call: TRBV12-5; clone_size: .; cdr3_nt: TGTGCTAGGGCCGGGACACTTTTGTCCTACGAGCAGTACTTC; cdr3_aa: CARAGTLLSYEQYF
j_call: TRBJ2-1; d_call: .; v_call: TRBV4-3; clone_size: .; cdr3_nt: TGCGCCAGCAGGGAGTCTTACACTAATGAGCAGTTCTTC; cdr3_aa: CASRESYTNEQFF
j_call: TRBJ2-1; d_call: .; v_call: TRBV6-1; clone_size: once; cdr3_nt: TGTGCCAGCAGTGACCCGGTTTGGGGCAGCGATGAGCAGTTCTTC; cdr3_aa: CASSDPVWGSDEQFF
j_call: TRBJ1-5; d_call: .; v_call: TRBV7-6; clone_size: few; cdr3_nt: TGTGCCAGCAGCTTACTCGGGGAGGTGGGTGGGGGCAATCAGCCCCAGCATTTT; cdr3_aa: CASSLLGEVGGGNQPQHF
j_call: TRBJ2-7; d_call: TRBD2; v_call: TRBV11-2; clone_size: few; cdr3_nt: TGTGCCAGCAGCTTAGGGACTAGTGACTACGAGCAGTACTTC; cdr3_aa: CASSLGTSDYEQYF
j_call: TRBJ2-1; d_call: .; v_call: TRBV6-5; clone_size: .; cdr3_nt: TGTGCCAGCAGTTACGAGACGACTCCCGGACGGGACAATGAGCAGTTCTTC; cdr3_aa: CASSYETTPGRDNEQFF
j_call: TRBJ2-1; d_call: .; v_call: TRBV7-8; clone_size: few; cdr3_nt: TGTGCCAGCAGCCCCCAGGGCGGGGGCAACTCCTACAATGAGCAGTTCTTC; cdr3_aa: CASSPQGGGNSYNEQFF
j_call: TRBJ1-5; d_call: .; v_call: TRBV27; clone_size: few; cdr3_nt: TGTGCCAGCAGTTTCGGGGCGTCTCATCAGCCCCAGCATTTT; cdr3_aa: CASSFGASHQPQHF
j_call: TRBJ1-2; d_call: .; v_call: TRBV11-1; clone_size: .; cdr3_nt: TGTGCCAGCAGCTTAGCCCGTGGGGAAGGCTACACCTTC; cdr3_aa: CASSLARGEGYTF
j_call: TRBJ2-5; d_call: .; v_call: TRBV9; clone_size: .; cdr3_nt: TGTGCCAGCAGCGTAGTCCCCGACGGAGAGACCCAGTACTTC; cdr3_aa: CASSVVPDGETQYF
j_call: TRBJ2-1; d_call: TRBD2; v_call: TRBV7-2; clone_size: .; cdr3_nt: TGTGCCAGCAGCCCGCTAGCGGGGAGGGCCAGCCATGAGCAGTTCTTC; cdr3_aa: CASSPLAGRASHEQFF
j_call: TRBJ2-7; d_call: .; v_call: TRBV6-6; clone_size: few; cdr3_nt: TGTGCCAGCAGTTACTTCGGACGGGGGAGCTCCTACGAGCAGTACTTC; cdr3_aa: CASSYFGRGSSYEQYF
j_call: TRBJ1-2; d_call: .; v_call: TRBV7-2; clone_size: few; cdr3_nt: TGTGCCAGCAGCTTAGATCGGACTCAAGCCCCCTATGGCTACACCTTC; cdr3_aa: CASSLDRTQAPYGYTF
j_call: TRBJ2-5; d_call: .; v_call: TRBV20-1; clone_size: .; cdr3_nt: TGCAGTGCTCACCCTATTGACTCGAACCGCGGATTCCCAAAAGAGACCCAGTACTTC; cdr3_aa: CSAHPIDSNRGFPKETQYF
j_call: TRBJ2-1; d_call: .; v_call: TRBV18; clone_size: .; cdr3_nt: TGTGCCAGCTCACCCCAGGGGGGGTACAATGAGCAGTTCTTC; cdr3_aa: CASSPQGGYNEQFF
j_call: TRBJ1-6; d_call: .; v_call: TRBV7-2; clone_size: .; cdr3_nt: TGTGCCAGCAGCTTAGAGGGGGGGCTGCTATCACCCCTCCACTTT; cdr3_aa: CASSLEGGLLSPLHF
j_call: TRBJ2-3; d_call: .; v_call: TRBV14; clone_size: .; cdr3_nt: TGTGCCAGCAGCCCATACCTCGAGCGGACCACAGATACGCAGTATTTT; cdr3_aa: CASSPYLERTTDTQYF
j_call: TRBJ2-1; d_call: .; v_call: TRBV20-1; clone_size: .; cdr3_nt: TGCAGTGCTAGAGATATTCGCCGCTCCTACAATGAGCAGTTCTTC; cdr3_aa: CSARDIRRSYNEQFF
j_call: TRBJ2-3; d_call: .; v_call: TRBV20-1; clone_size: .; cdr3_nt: TGCAGTGCTAGAAAACCGGGGGATACGCAGTATTTT; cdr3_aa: CSARKPGDTQYF
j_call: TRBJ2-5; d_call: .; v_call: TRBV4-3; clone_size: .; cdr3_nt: TGCGCCAGCAGCCAAGAGAGGGGGGCTGGGACCCAGTACTTC; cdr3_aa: CASSQERGAGTQYF
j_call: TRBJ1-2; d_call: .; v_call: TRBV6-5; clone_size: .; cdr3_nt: TGTGCCAGCAGTTACTCTGGTCGTGGAGAGAACTATGGCTACACCTTC; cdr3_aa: CASSYSGRGENYGYTF
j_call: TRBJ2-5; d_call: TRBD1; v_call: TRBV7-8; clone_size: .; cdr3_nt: TGTGCCAGCAGCCCTAGTCCGGGACAGGGGGAGACCCAGTACTTC; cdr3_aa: CASSPSPGQGETQYF
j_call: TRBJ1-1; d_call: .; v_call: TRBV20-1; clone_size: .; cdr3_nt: TGCAGTGCAACGGACACCAACACTGAAGCTTTCTTT; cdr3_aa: CSATDTNTEAFF
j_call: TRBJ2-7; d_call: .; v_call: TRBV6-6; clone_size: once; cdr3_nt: TGTGCCAGCAGTTCCGGTGAGGTCAGCTCCTACGAGCAGTACTTC; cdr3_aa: CASSSGEVSSYEQYF
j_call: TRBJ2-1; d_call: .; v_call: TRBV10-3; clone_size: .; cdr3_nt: TGTGCCATCAGTGAGGGGACCAACGCACCGTACAATAAGCAGTTCTTC; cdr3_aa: CAISEGTNAPYNKQFF
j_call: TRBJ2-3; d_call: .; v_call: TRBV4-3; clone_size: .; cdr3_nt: TGCGCCAGCTGGCGGGGTGACACAGATACGCAGTATTTT; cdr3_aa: CASWRGDTDTQYF
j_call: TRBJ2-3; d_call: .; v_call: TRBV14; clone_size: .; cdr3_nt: TGTGCCAGCAGCCCGGGGTTCGGACAGTATTTT; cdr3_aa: CASSPGFGQYF
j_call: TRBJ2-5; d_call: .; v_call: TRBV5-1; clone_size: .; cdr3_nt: TGCGCCAGCTATACTGCGGGGGCTCAAGAGACCCAGTACTTC; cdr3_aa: CASYTAGAQETQYF
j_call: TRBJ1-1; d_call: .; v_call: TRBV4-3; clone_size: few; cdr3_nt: TGCGCCAGCAGCCAAGTCGGGACAACGAACACTGAAGCTTTCTTT; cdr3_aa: CASSQVGTTNTEAFF
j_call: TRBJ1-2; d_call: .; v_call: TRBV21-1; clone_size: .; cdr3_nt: TGTGCCAGCCCCCACCGGGACAGGAACTATGGCTACACCTTC; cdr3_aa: CASPHRDRNYGYTF
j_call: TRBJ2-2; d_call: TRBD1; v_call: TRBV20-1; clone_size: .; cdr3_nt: TGCAGTGCGTGGGGACAGGGGGACACCGGGGAGCTGTTTTTT; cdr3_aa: CSAWGQGDTGELFF
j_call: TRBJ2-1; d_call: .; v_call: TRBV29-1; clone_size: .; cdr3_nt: TGCAGCGTTGACATATCCGGGGCCCTCAATGAGCAGTTCTTC; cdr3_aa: CSVDISGALNEQFF
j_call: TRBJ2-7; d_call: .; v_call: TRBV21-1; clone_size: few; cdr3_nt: TGTGCCAGCAGCAAAGGTGGGACCCCCTACGAGCAGTACTTC; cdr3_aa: CASSKGGTPYEQYF
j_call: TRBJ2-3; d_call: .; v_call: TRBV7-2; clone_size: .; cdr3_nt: TGTGCCAGCAGCTTAGAAGCAGGCGTGGCAGATACGCAGTATTTT; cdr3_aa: CASSLEAGVADTQYF
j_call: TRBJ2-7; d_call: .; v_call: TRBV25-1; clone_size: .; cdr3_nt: TGTGCCAGCAGTGAAGGAAAGGTCTCGGACTACTCCGACGAGCAGTACTTC; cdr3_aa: CASSEGKVSDYSDEQYF
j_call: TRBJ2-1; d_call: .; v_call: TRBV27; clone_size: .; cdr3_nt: TGTGCCAGCAGTTTACAGACCCTTTCCTACAATGAGCAGTTCTTC; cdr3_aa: CASSLQTLSYNEQFF
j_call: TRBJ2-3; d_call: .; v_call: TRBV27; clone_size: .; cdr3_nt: TGTGCCAGCAGTTTATACCAGCGTCAAGATACGCAGTATTTT; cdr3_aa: CASSLYQRQDTQYF